The 5 T cell receptor beta chains reported below all come from one sample, sequenced in a study of regulatory T cells in long-lasting Graves disease. The time point is: newly diagnosed GD, antithyroid drugs for less than 3 months. RNA from PBMCs was the source of the TCR library. Through Arm-PCR of CDR3 regions and iRepertoire HTBI primers, TCR beta libraries were built. TCRdb fed the multiplex PCR reads into MiXCR, producing one record per CDR3 protein. The sample consists of 200,000 to 250,000 distinct CDR3 sequences, about 19% of them appearing once. The source material was peripheral blood mononuclear cells (PBMCs), sampled at new diagnosis, from a patient treated with antithyroid drugs. The receptors were gathered from a female donor with Graves disease.

This clonotype was counted ten times or more. The CDR3 spells CASSPGGLNIQYF. In DNA, the CDR3 is TGCGCCAGCAGCCCAGGGGGCTTGAACATTCAGTACTTC. The rearrangement links TRBV5-1 to TRBJ2-4, with 8 positions matching TRBD1. The CDR3 is made up of 13 amino acids. Germline lookup yields CDR1 SGHRS and CDR2 YFSETQ. The trim removed 4 bases at V and 7 bases at J, leaving 4 bases unmatched.

This clonotype has a count of ten or more. The chain links TRBV29-1 to TRBJ2-1, with D possibly matching TRBD2 (6 bases). Trimming removed 1 base at V and 7 bases at J, with 11 bases between. Per the germline V gene, CDR1 is SQVTM and CDR2 is ANQGSEA. The CDR3 covers 13 residues. DNA for the CDR3: TGCAGCGTTGAAGGGACTATTCGTAATGAGCAGTTCTTC. Its protein product is CSVEGTIRNEQFF.

This clonotype was seen ten or more times. The chain links TRBV2 to TRBJ1-5; 8 positions match TRBD1. The V gene's germline CDR1 is SNHLY and CDR2 FYNNEI. The CDR3 totals 15 residues. V lost 6 bases to trimming and J lost 7 bases; unmatched junction nucleotides: 11. As DNA, the CDR3 is TGTGCCAGCAGACAAACCCCAGGGGGCGGGCAGCCCCAGCATTTT. It yields the protein CASRQTPGGGQPQHF.

This clonotype was recorded at least ten times. This chain uses TRBV20-1 with TRBJ1-4; no clear D gene. Germline V gives CDR1 DFQATT, CDR2 SNEGSKA (reference sequence). Deletions cut 6 bases from V and 8 bases from J, with 22 bases between. The CDR3 has 15 amino acids. This CDR3 reads CSAQMPDGGGEKLFF. For the CDR3, the DNA is TGCAGTGCCCAAATGCCCGATGGAGGAGGAGAAAAACTGTTTTTT.

This clonotype was found many times. The chain employs TRBV11-2 and TRBJ2-7; possibly TRBD1 or TRBD2 for D (5 bases each). The CDR3 totals 14 residues. V lost 3 bases to trimming and J lost 3 bases, with 12 bases between them. The germline gives CDR1 SGHAT, CDR2 FQNNGV. CDR3 protein: CASSFQGEYYEQYF. CDR3 bases: TGTGCCAGCAGCTTCCAGGGAGAATACTACGAGCAGTACTTC.